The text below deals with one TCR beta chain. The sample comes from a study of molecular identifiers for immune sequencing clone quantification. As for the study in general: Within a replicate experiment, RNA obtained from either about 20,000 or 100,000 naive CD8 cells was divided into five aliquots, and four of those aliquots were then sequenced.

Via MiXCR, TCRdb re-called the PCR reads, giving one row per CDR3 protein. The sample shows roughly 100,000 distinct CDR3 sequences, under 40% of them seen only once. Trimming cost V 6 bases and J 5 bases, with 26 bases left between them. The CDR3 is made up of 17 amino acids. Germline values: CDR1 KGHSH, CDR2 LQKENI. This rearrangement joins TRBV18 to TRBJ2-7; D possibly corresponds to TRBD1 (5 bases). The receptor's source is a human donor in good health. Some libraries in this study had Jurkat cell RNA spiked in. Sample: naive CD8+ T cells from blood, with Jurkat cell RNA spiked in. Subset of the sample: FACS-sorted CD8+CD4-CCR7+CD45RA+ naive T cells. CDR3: CASSGRAIVRFWDEQYF. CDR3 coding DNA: TGTGCCAGCTCGGGCAGGGCTATAGTCAGGTTCTGGGACGAGCAGTACTTC.